The T cell receptor beta chain described here comes from a study of beta chain features in type 1 diabetes. Study findings and constraints: HLA effects on TCRB rearrangement stayed unresolved here.

As concerns this clone: Antigen unknown.

Trimming removed 6 bases at V and 1 base at J, with 12 bases between. Germline V gives CDR1 SQVTM, CDR2 ANQGSEA. CDR3 length: 13 residues. Since all of the isolated RNA was reverse transcribed, expressed TCRB transcripts were what got sequenced. Method: immunoSEQ multiplex PCR; TCRdb's copy keeps in-frame clones and lacks some. The profile covers hundreds of thousands of clones, with about 32% appearing a single time and about 0.065% taken by the ten largest. The sequence came from a man aged 18 to 30 in good health. Specimen: naive CD4+ T cells from blood. This sequence joins TRBV29-1 and TRBJ1-1; D may be TRBD1 (6 bases). CDR3 amino acids: CSVYNRANTEAFF. The CDR3 DNA is TGCAGCGTATACAACAGGGCGAACACTGAAGCTTTCTTT.